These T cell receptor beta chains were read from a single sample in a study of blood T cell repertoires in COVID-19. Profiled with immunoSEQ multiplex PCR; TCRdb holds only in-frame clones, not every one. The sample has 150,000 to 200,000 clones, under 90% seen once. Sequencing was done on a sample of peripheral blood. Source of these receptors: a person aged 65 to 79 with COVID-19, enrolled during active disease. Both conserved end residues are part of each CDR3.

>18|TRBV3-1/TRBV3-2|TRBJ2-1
CASSQNPSGAGGGGEQFF
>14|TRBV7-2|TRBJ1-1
CASSLAAGNTEAFF
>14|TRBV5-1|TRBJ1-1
CASSFFGGDTEAFF
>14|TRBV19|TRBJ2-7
CARTARDSSVEQYF
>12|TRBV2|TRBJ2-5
CASSLVQETQYF
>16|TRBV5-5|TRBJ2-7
CASSTPSSGVPYEQYF
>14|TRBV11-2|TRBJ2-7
CASSPWRDFYEQYF
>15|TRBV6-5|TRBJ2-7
CASSRDRVVSGEQYF
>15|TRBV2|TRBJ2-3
CASSGTSGITDTQYF
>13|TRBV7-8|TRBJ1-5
CASSLAANQPQHF
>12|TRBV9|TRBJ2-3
CASSPPADTQYF
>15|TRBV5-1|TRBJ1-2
CASSQTGTARYGYTF
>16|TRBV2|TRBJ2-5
CASSESGRAIQETQYF
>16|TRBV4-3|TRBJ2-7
CASSQDPDRGVNEQYF
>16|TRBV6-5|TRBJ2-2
CASSYSGTGGWGELFF
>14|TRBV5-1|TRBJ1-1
CASRERTGGFSAFF
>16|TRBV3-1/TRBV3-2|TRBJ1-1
CASSQESGAGNTEAFF
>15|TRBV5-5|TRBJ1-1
CASSSDSWGDTEAFF